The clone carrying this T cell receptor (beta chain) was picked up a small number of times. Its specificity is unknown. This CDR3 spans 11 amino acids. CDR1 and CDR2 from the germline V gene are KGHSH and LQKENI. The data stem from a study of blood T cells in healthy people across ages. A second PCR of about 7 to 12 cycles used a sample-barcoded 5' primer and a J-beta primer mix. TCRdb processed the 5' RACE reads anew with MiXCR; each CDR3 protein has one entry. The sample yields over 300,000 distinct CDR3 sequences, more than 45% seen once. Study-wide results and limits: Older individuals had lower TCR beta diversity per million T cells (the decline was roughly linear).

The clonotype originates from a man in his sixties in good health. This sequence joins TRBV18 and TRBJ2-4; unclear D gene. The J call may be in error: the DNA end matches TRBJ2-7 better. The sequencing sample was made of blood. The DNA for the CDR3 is TGTGCCAGCTCAGCAGCTAACGAGCAGTACTTC. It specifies CASSAANEQYF.